The 29 T cell receptor beta chains reported below all come from one sample, sequenced in a study of identical twins. TCRdb called the 5' RACE reads again in MiXCR, with one record for every CDR3 protein. Of around 530,000 distinct CDR3 sequences listed, about 16% are singletons. The same data also contributed to another study, on yellow fever vaccine responses in identical twins.

Sequencing was performed on CD4+ T cells sorted from blood. These receptors were obtained from a woman aged 18-30 years in good health.

This clonotype appeared a few times. V is TRBV4-2 and J is TRBJ2-5, with 10 nucleotides matching TRBD2. The CDR3 consists of 16 residues. Germline CDR1 reads LGHNA; CDR2 reads YNFKEQ. The V gene end was trimmed by 4 bases and the J gene end by 4 bases; junction bases not matched to a gene: 9. This CDR3 is CASSPKLAGRTETQYF. CDR3 in DNA: TGTGCCAGCAGCCCGAAACTAGCGGGGAGGACAGAGACCCAGTACTTC.

V usage is TRBV6-1 and J usage is TRBJ2-7, with D uncertain. Trimming cost V 6 bases and J 0 bases, with 9 bases left between them. The CDR3 has 13 residues. In germline, CDR1 is MNHNS, CDR2 SASEGT. DNA for the CDR3: TGTGCCAGCAGCCTTGGGGTCTCCTACGAGCAGTACGTC. Its protein product is CASSLGVSYEQYV.

This clonotype was counted a few times. This rearrangement joins TRBV11-2 to TRBJ2-2; no firm D call. V was pared by 3 bases and J by 0 bases, with 8 bases between. Per the germline V gene, CDR1 is SGHAT and CDR2 is FQNNGV. The CDR3 has 15 amino acids. The CDR3 region is CASSFLAANTGELFF. As DNA, the CDR3 is TGTGCCAGCAGCTTTCTGGCAGCGAACACCGGGGAGCTGTTTTTT.

This clonotype was picked up a small number of times. V is TRBV10-3 and J is TRBJ2-5; D gene uncertain. Germline-derived CDR1 and CDR2 are ENHRY and SYGVKD. Trimming removed 5 bases from V and 0 bases from J, with 4 bases in between. The CDR3 has 12 residues. The CDR3 region is CAISPNQETQYF. CDR3 bases: TGTGCCATCAGTCCTAACCAAGAGACCCAGTACTTC.

A few counts support this clonotype. The rearrangement uses TRBV6-2 or TRBV6-3 and TRBJ1-2, with D possibly matching TRBD1 (5 bases). The CDR3 length is 15 residues. With 6 bases removed from V and 4 bases from J, the gap between germline ends came to 18 bases. Germline lookup yields CDR1 MNHEY and CDR2 SVGEGT. CDR3 region: CASRRQTITLYGYTF. The CDR3 bases are TGTGCCAGCAGGCGACAGACGATCACCCTCTATGGCTACACCTTC.

The CDR3 here is CASSQDGTSGSYNEQFF. In DNA form, the CDR3 reads TGCGCCAGCAGCCAAGATGGGACTAGCGGTTCCTACAATGAGCAGTTCTTC. The J gene is TRBJ2-1, the V gene TRBV4-1, with 11 bases lining up with TRBD2. Germline CDR1 reads MGHRA; CDR2 reads YSYEKL. J gave up 1 base and V 0 bases, and 2 bases lay outside the gene matches. The CDR3 consists of 17 residues.

The CDR3 spells CASSETSGRGWYEQFF. The CDR3 coding sequence is TGTGCCAGCAGTGAGACAAGCGGGAGGGGCTGGTATGAGCAGTTCTTC. The chain carries TRBV2 and TRBJ2-1, with TRBD2 matching 10 bases. V shed 3 bases, J shed 8 bases, and the junction held 10 bases outside the gene matches. This CDR3 spans 16 amino acids. In germline, CDR1 is SNHLY, CDR2 FYNNEI.

This clonotype showed up many times. CDR3 bases: TGTGCCAGCAGCCAAGGTGGGGGGCCGCGAGATACGCAGTATTTT. Translating it yields CASSQGGGPRDTQYF. The chain uses TRBV4-2 and TRBJ2-3; D tentatively fits TRBD1 or TRBD2 (6 bases each). Germline CDR1 LGHNA, CDR2 YNFKEQ. The CDR3 covers 15 residues. Trimming removed 1 base from V and 5 bases from J, with 13 bases in between.

This clonotype was detected only a few times. The J gene is TRBJ2-5, the V gene TRBV3-1; D gene uncertain. Germline CDR1 LGHDT, CDR2 YNNKEL (reference sequence). This CDR3 is 14 amino acids long. The V end was cut by 0 bases, the J end by 5 bases, with 10 bases between. This CDR3 reads CASSQEWLVETQYF. As DNA, the CDR3 is TGTGCCAGCAGCCAAGAGTGGCTAGTGGAGACCCAGTACTTC.

The chain carries TRBV29-1 and TRBJ2-2; tentative D call: TRBD1 (5 bases). The CDR3 runs to 11 residues. Germline V gene data show CDR1 as SQVTM and CDR2 as ANQGSEA. CDR3 DNA sequence: TGCAGAAAAAGGGGTTCCGGGGAGCTGTTTTTT. The encoded protein is CRKRGSGELFF.

This clonotype has at least ten counts. V and J are TRBV12-3 or TRBV12-4 and TRBJ1-1; 7 bases map to TRBD1. This CDR3 is 14 amino acids long. The V segment lost 4 bases and the J segment 0 bases; nucleotides outside the gene matches: 2. CDR3 nucleotide sequence: TGTGCCAGCAGTTACGGACAGGTGAACACTGAAGCTTTCTTT. As protein: CASSYGQVNTEAFF.

DNA for the CDR3: TGTGCCAGCAGCTTGAAGGATCCTGGGGAAAATAATGAGCAGTTCTTC. Translating it yields CASSLKDPGENNEQFF. This rearrangement joins TRBV7-8 to TRBJ2-1; no definite D call. Per germline, CDR1 SGHVS and CDR2 FQNEAQ. With 3 bases removed from V and 7 bases from J, the gap between germline ends came to 19 bases. The CDR3 is made up of 16 amino acids.

This clonotype was recorded once. The genes are TRBV7-9 and TRBJ2-2; maybe TRBD2 (6 bases). Germline assignment: CDR1 SEHNR and CDR2 FQNEAQ (reference sequence). The V gene lost 4 bases and the J gene lost 4 bases, with 13 bases spanning the gap. The CDR3 totals 15 residues. The CDR3 sequence: CASSYGAEGTGELFF. The CDR3 DNA reads as TGTGCCAGCAGCTACGGGGCGGAGGGCACCGGGGAGCTGTTTTTT.

This chain joins TRBV10-1 and TRBJ2-7; no definite D call. The CDR3 is 12 amino acids. Germline CDR1 WNHNN, CDR2 SYGVQD (reference sequence). Trimming left V 2 bases short and J 4 bases short, with 6 bases between. CDR3 nucleotides: TGCGCCAGCAGTGAGGGGGTTTACGAGCAGTACGTC. This encodes CASSEGVYEQYV.

This clonotype was seen at least ten times. V is TRBV7-8 and J is TRBJ2-1; D possibly matches TRBD1 or TRBD2 (6 bases each). Trimming cost V 0 bases and J 4 bases, with 10 bases left between them. The germline V gene encodes CDR1 SGHVS and CDR2 FQNEAQ. The CDR3 totals 15 residues. CDR3 region: CASSLAGGRYNEQFF. CDR3 DNA sequence: TGTGCCAGCAGCTTAGCGGGGGGCCGGTACAATGAGCAGTTCTTC.

The V gene is TRBV6-1, the J gene TRBJ2-2; D is undetermined. The CDR3 totals 14 residues. Trimming took 6 bases from V and 4 from J, leaving 12 bases between them. Germline CDR1 is MNHNS and CDR2 is SASEGT. CDR3 in DNA: TGTGCCAGCAGAGGGTTTGAAGTCACCGGGGAGCTGTTTTTT. Amino acid sequence: CASRGFEVTGELFF.

The chain recombines TRBV12-3 or TRBV12-4 with TRBJ2-7; the D gene is possibly TRBD1 (5 bases). V gave up 6 bases and J gave up 2 bases, with 17 bases separating them. CDR3 length: 15 residues. The CDR3 reads CASSLYGASAYEQYF. CDR3 coding DNA: TGTGCCAGCAGCCTTTATGGGGCATCCGCCTACGAGCAGTACTTC.

This clonotype was seen more than once but under ten times. This chain joins TRBV12-3 or TRBV12-4 and TRBJ1-5; D gene uncertain. The CDR3 loop spans 14 amino acids. V lost 3 bases to trimming and J lost 3 bases, with 9 bases between them. CDR3 loop: CASSFKHPNQPQHF. CDR3 bases: TGTGCCAGCAGTTTTAAGCACCCCAATCAGCCCCAGCATTTT.

This rearrangement joins TRBV25-1 to TRBJ1-4, with 8 bases that match TRBD1. This CDR3 spans 18 amino acids. CDR1 MGHDK and CDR2 SYGVNS come from the germline V gene. V shed 4 bases, J shed 8 bases, and the junction held 18 bases outside the gene matches. CDR3 sequence: CASSVGSGQGGHGEKLFF. CDR3 nucleotides: TGTGCCAGCAGTGTGGGCTCAGGACAGGGAGGCCATGGGGAAAAACTGTTTTTT.

The chain joins TRBV7-2 to TRBJ2-3; the D gene is possibly TRBD1 (5 bases). The CDR3 is 14 residues long. V was trimmed by 6 bases and J by 1 base, leaving 11 bases between them. Germline CDR1 SGHTA, CDR2 FQGNSA. CDR3 in amino acids: CASSRKTGTDTQYF. In nucleotides, the CDR3 is TGTGCCAGCAGTCGAAAGACAGGCACAGATACGCAGTATTTT.

The rearrangement uses TRBV20-1 and TRBJ2-7, with D maybe TRBD2 (6 bases). This CDR3 is built from 16 residues. V lost 5 bases and J lost 4, with 24 bases in between. CDR1 and CDR2 from the germline V gene are DFQATT and SNEGSKA (reference sequence). The CDR3 loop reads CSAGKNKGGGGYEQYF. The CDR3, as DNA: TGCAGTGCTGGAAAAAACAAGGGAGGCGGAGGATACGAGCAGTACTTC.

V gene TRBV20-1 combines with J gene TRBJ1-1, with TRBD1 as a possible D gene (6 bases). The CDR3 contains 13 residues. The V gene's germline CDR1 is DFQATT and CDR2 SNEGSKA (reference sequence). The V end lost 5 bases, the J end lost 4 bases, and 14 bases lay between the germline ends. The CDR3 reads CSARGGTATEAFF. The CDR3 DNA sequence: TGCAGTGCTCGAGGGGGTACCGCCACTGAAGCTTTCTTT.

The chain links TRBV7-9 to TRBJ2-3, with TRBD2 matching over 9 bases. This CDR3 comprises 16 residues. CDR1 and CDR2 (germline): SEHNR, FQNEAQ (reference sequence). V trimming: 2 bases; J trimming: 2 bases; junction bases outside the gene matches: 5. CDR3 sequence reads: CASSLREREATDTQYF. The CDR3 nucleotides read TGTGCCAGCAGCTTAAGGGAGCGGGAGGCCACAGATACGCAGTATTTT. The entire variable domain, with the rest obtained from reference TRBV7-9 and TRBJ2-3, is as follows: DTGVSQNPRHKITKRGQNVTFRCDPISEHNRLYWYRQTLGQGPEFLTYFQNEAQLEKSRLLSDRFSAERPKGSFSTLEIQRTEQGDSAMYLCASSLREREATDTQYFGPGTRLTVL.

V gene TRBV15 combines with J gene TRBJ2-5, with TRBD2 matching over 8 bases. The CDR3 is 17 amino acids. The trim removed 0 bases at V and 0 bases at J, leaving 6 bases unmatched. Germline lookup yields CDR1 LNHNV and CDR2 YYDKDF (reference sequence). DNA for the CDR3: TGTGCCACCAGCAGAGATGGGACTAGGGGGTACCAAGAGACCCAGTACTTC. Protein: CATSRDGTRGYQETQYF.

The chain uses TRBV5-1 and TRBJ2-1; 9 nucleotides line up with TRBD1. Trimming removed 0 bases from V and 0 bases from J; junction bases left unmatched: 1. Germline assignment: CDR1 SGHRS and CDR2 YFSETQ. CDR3 size: 16 residues. CDR3 protein: CASSLGQGGSYNEQFF. The CDR3 region has the DNA TGCGCCAGCAGCTTGGGACAGGGGGGCTCCTACAATGAGCAGTTCTTC.

This clonotype was picked up a small number of times. V gene TRBV4-1 combines with J gene TRBJ1-1; no clear D. CDR3 length: 15 amino acids. The V and J ends lost 1 base and 3 bases respectively, with 12 bases between them. CDR1 and CDR2 (germline): MGHRA, YSYEKL. The chain's CDR3 is CASSQALTVHTEAFF. The CDR3 DNA reads as TGCGCCAGCAGCCAAGCTCTGACGGTCCACACTGAAGCTTTCTTT.

This clonotype showed up many times. The rearrangement links TRBV12-3 or TRBV12-4 to TRBJ1-1, with 7 positions matching TRBD1. V shed 6 bases, J shed 5 bases, and the junction held 3 bases outside the gene matches. This CDR3 comprises 12 residues. For the CDR3, the DNA is TGTGCCAGCAGGAAACAGGGGACTGAAGCTTTCTTT. Its protein is CASRKQGTEAFF.

This chain joins TRBV5-1 and TRBJ2-3; maybe TRBD1 (7 bases). V lost 4 bases and J lost 2, with 14 bases in between. The CDR3 is 15 residues long. Germline V CDR1 and CDR2: SGHRS, YFSETQ. CDR3 nucleotides: TGCGCCAGCAGCGCGGGACAGTCACTCACAGATACGCAGTATTTT. As protein: CASSAGQSLTDTQYF.

This clonotype was detected only a few times. Here the CDR3 reads CASSPRDLLDGYTF. CDR3 nucleotide sequence: TGCGCCAGCAGCCCAAGGGACCTTCTGGATGGCTACACCTTC. V usage is TRBV4-1 and J usage is TRBJ1-2; a weak D match, TRBD1 (5 bases). V was pared by 4 bases and J by 6 bases, with 15 bases between. Germline values: CDR1 MGHRA, CDR2 YSYEKL. This CDR3 has 14 residues.